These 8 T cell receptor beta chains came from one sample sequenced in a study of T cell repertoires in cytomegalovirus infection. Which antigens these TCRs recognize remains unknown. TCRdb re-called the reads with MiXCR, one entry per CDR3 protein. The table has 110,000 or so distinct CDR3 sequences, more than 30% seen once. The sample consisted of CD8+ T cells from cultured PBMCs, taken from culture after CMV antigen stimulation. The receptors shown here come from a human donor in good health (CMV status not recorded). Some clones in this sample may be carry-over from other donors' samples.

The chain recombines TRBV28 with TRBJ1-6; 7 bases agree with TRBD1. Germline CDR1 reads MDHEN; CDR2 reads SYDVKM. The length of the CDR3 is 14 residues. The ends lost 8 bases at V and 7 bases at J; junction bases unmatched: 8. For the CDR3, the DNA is TGTGCCAGCGATCTGGGCAGGGGGAATTCACCCCTCCACTTT. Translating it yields CASDLGRGNSPLHF. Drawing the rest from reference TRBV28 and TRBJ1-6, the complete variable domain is DVKVTQSSRYLVKRTGEKVFLECVQDMDHENMFWYRQDPGLGLRLIYFSYDVKMKEKGDIPEGYSVSREKKERFSLILESASTNQTSMYLCASDLGRGNSPLHFGNGTRLTVT.

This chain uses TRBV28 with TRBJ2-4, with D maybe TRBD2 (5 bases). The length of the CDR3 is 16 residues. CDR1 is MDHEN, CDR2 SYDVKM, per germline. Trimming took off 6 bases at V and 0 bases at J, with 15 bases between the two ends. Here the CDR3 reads CASSPEDLIAKNIQYF. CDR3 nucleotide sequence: TGTGCCAGCAGCCCGGAGGACCTCATAGCCAAAAACATTCAGTACTTC. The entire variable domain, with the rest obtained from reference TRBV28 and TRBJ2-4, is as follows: DVKVTQSSRYLVKRTGEKVFLECVQDMDHENMFWYRQDPGLGLRLIYFSYDVKMKEKGDIPEGYSVSREKKERFSLILESASTNQTSMYLCASSPEDLIAKNIQYFGAGTRLSVL.

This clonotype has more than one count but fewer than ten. The DNA of the CDR3 is TGTGCCAGCAGCCCCCTTGAGGGGGGGACAGGAGCTGAAGCTTTCTTT. Its protein is CASSPLEGGTGAEAFF. The chain carries TRBV6-2 or TRBV6-3 and TRBJ1-1; the match to TRBD1 covers 8 bases. The V gene's germline CDR1 is MNHEY and CDR2 SVGEGT. V lost 6 bases and J lost 6; bases outside the gene matches: 15. This CDR3 is 16 amino acids long.

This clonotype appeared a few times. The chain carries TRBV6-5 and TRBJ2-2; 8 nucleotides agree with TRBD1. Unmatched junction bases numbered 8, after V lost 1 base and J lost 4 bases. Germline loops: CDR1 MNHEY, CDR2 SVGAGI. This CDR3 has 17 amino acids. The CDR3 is CASSYYEGQVPTGELFF. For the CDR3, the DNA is TGTGCCAGCAGTTACTATGAGGGACAGGTGCCCACCGGGGAGCTGTTTTTT.

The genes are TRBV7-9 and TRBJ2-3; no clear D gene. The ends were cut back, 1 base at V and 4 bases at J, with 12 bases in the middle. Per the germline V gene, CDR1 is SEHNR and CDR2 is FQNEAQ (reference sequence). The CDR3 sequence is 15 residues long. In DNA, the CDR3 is TGTGCCAGCAGCTTAGTTGGAGCCCCCGCAGATACGCAGTATTTT. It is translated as CASSLVGAPADTQYF. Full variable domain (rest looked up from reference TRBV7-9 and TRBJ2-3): DTGVSQNPRHKITKRGQNVTFRCDPISEHNRLYWYRQTLGQGPEFLTYFQNEAQLEKSRLLSDRFSAERPKGSFSTLEIQRTEQGDSAMYLCASSLVGAPADTQYFGPGTRLTVL.

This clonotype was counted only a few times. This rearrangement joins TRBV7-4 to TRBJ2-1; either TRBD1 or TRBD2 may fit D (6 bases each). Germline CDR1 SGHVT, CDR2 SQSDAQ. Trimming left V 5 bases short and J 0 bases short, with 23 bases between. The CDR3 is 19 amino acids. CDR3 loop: CASSLINRDWPLSYNEQFF. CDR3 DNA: TGTGCCAGCAGCCTTATTAACAGGGACTGGCCTCTCTCCTACAATGAGCAGTTCTTC.

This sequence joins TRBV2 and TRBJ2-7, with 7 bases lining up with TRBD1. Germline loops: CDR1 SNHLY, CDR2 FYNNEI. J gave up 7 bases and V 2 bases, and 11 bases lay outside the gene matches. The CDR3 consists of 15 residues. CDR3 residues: CASSERPGTVDEQYF. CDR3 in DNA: TGTGCCAGCAGTGAAAGGCCCGGGACAGTGGATGAGCAGTACTTC.

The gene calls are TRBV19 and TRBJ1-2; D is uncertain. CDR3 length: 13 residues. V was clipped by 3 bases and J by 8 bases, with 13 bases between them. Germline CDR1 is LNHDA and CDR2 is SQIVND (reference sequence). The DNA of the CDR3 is TGTGCCAGTAGTATCGGTGGGGTCCAAGGCTACACCTTC. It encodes CASSIGGVQGYTF. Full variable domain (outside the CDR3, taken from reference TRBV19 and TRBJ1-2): DGGITQSPKYLFRKEGQNVTLSCEQNLNHDAMYWYRQDPGQGLRLIYYSQIVNDFQKGDIAEGYSVSREKKESFPLTVTSAQKNPTAFYLCASSIGGVQGYTFGSGTRLTVV.